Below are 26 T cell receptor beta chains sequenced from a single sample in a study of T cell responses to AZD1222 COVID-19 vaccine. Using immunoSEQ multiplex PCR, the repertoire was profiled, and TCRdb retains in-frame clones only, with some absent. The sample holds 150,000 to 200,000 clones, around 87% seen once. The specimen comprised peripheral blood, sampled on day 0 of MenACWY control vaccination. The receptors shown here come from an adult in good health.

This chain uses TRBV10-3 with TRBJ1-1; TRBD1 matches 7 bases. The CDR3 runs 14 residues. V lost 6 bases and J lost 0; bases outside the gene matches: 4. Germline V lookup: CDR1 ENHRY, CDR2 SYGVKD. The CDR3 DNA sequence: TGTGCCATCAGCAGACAGGGTATGAACACTGAAGCTTTCTTT. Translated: CAISRQGMNTEAFF.

CDR3 coding DNA: TGTGCCAGCAGCGTAGGGGGGACTAGCGGGCAGAACACCGGGGAGCTGTTTTTT. Its translation is CASSVGGTSGQNTGELFF. This chain joins TRBV9 and TRBJ2-2; TRBD2 aligns across 12 bases. The CDR3 sequence is 18 residues long. The germline V gene has CDR1 SGDLS and CDR2 YYNGEE. J lost 1 base, V lost 0 bases, and 4 bases had no gene match.

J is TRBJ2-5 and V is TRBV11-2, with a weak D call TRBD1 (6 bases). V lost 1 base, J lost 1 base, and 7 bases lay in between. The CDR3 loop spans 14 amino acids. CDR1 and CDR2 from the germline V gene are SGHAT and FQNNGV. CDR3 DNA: TGTGCCAGCAGCTTAGGACAGGCCCAAGAGACCCAGTACTTC. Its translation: CASSLGQAQETQYF.

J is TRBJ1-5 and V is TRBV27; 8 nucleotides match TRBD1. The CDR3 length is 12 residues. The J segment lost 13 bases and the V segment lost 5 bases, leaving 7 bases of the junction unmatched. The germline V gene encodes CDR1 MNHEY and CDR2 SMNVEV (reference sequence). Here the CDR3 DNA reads TGTGCCAGCAGTCCCGGGACAGGAAGGCAGCATTTT. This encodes CASSPGTGRQHF.

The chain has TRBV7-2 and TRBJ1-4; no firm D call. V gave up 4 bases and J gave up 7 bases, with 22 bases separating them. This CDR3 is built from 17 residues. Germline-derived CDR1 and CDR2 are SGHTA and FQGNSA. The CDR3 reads CASSYAQTSGYAEKLFF. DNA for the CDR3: TGTGCCAGCAGCTACGCTCAGACTTCGGGGTACGCTGAAAAACTGTTTTTT.

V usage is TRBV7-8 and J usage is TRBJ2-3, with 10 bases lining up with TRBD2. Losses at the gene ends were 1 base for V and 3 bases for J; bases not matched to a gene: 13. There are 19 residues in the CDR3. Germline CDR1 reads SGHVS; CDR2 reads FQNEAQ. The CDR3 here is CASSLVVQRGGRRTDTQYF. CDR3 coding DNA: TGTGCCAGCAGCTTAGTTGTCCAGCGGGGGGGGAGGAGGACAGATACGCAGTATTTT.

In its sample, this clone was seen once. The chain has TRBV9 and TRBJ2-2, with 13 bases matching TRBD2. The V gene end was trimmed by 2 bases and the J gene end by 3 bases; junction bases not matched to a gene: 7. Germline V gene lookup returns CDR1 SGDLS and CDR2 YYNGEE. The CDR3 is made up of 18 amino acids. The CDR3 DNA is TGTGCCAGCAGCGTGGGACTAGCGGGACCCCCCCACACCGGGGAGCTGTTTTTT. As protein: CASSVGLAGPPHTGELFF.

CDR3 sequence (DNA): TGTGCCAGTAGTAGGACAGTCGTATCTGGAAACACCATATATTTT. Translating it yields CASSRTVVSGNTIYF. J is TRBJ1-3 and V is TRBV19, with a possible D match to TRBD1 (6 bases). CDR3 length equals 15 residues. Germline V gene lookup returns CDR1 LNHDA and CDR2 SQIVND (reference sequence). Trimming shortened V by 4 bases and J by 1 base, and 11 bases separated the two germline ends.

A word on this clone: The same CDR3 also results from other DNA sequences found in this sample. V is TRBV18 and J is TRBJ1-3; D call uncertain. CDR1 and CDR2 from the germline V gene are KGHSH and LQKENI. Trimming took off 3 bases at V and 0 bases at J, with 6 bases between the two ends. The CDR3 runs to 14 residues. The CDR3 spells CASSPGNSGNTIYF. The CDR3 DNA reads TGTGCCAGCTCACCGGGAAACTCTGGAAACACCATATATTTT.

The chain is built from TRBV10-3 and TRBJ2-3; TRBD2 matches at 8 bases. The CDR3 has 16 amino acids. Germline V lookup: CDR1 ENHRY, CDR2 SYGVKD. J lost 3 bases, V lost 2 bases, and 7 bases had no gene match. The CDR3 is CAISERTSIGTDTQYF. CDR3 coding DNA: TGTGCCATCAGTGAGAGGACTAGCATCGGGACAGATACGCAGTATTTT.

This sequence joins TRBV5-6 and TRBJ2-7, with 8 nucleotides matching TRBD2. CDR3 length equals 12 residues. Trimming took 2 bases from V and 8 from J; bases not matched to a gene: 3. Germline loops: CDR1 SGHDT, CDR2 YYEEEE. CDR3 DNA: TGTGCCAGCAGCTTTGGACTAGCACAGCAGTACTTC. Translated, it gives CASSFGLAQQYF.

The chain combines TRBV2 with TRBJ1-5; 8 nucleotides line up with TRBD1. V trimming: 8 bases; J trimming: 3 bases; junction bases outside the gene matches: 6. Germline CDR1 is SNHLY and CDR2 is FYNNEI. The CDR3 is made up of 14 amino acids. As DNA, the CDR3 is TGTGCCAGCGGAAGGACAGGGATCAATCAGCCCCAGCATTTT. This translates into CASGRTGINQPQHF.

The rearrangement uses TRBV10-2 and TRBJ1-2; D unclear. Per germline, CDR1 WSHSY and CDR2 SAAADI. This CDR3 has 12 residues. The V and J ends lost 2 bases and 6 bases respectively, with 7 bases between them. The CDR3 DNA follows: TGCGCCAGCAGTGAGCGAGGGAATGGCTACACCTTC. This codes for CASSERGNGYTF.

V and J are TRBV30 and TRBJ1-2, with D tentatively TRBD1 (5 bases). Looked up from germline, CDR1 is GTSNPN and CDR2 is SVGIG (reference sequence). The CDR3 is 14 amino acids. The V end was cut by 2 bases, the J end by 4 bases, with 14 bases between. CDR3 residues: CAWSRGGVGYGYTF. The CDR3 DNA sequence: TGTGCCTGGAGTCGCGGGGGGGTAGGCTATGGCTACACCTTC.

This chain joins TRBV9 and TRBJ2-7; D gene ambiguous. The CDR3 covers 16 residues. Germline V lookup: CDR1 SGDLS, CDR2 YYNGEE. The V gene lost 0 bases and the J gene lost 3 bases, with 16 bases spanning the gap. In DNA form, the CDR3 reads TGTGCCAGCAGCGTAGAAGAAAGTGCATACGGCTACGAGCAGTACTTC. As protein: CASSVEESAYGYEQYF. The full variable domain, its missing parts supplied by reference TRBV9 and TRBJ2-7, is DSGVTQTPKHLITATGQRVTLRCSPRSGDLSVYWYQQSLDQGLQFLIQYYNGEERAKGNILERFSAQQFPDLHSELNLSSLELGDSALYFCASSVEESAYGYEQYFGPGTRLTVT.

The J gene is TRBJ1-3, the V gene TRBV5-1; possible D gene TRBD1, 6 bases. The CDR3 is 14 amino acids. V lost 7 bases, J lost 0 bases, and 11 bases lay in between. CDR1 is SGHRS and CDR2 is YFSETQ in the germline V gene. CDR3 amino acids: CASRQEDSGNTIYF. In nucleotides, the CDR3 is TGCGCCAGCCGACAGGAAGACTCTGGAAACACCATATATTTT.

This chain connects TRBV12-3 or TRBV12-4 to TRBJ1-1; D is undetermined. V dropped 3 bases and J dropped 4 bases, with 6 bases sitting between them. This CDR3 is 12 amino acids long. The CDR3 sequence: CASSFTSTEAFF. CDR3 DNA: TGTGCCAGCAGTTTCACCTCCACTGAAGCTTTCTTT.

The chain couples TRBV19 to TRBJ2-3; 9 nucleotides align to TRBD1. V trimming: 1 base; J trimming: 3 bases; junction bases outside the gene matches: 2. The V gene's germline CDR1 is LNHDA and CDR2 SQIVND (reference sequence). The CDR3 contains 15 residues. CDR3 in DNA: TGTGCCAGTAGTATAGCGACAGGGGGTACAGATACGCAGTATTTT. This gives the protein CASSIATGGTDTQYF.

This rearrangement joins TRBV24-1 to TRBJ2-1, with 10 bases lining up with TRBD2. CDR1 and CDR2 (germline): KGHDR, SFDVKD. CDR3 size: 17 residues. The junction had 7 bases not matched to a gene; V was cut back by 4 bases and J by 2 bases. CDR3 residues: CATSDSAGGGPYNEQFF. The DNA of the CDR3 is TGTGCCACCAGTGACTCAGCGGGAGGGGGTCCCTACAATGAGCAGTTCTTC.

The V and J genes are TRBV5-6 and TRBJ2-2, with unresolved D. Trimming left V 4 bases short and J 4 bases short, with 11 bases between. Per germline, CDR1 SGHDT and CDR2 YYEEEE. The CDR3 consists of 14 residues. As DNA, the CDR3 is TGTGCCAGCAGCCGGGCGGCTGTCACCGGGGAGCTGTTTTTT. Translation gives CASSRAAVTGELFF.

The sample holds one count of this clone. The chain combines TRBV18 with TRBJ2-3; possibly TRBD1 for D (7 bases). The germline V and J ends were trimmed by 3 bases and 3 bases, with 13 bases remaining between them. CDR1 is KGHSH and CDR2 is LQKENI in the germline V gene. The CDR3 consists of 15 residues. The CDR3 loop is CASSPSAGGTDTQYF. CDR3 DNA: TGTGCCAGCTCACCTTCGGCAGGGGGGACAGATACGCAGTATTTT.

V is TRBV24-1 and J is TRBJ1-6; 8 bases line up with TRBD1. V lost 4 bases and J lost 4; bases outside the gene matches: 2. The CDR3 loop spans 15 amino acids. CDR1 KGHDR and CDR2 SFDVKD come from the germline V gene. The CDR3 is CATSEDRAYNSPLHF. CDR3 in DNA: TGTGCCACCAGTGAGGACAGGGCTTATAATTCACCCCTCCACTTT.

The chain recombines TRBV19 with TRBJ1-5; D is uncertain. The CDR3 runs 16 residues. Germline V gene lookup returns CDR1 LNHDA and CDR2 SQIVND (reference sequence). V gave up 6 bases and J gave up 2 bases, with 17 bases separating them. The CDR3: CASSNKQGFGNQPQHF. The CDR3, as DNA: TGTGCCAGTAGCAATAAACAAGGGTTCGGCAATCAGCCCCAGCATTTT.

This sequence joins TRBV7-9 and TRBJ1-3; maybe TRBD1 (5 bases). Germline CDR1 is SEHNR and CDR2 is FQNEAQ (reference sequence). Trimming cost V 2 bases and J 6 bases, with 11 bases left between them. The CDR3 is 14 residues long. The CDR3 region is CASSLRDGPNTIYF. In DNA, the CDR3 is TGTGCCAGCAGCTTAAGGGACGGGCCAAACACCATATATTTT.

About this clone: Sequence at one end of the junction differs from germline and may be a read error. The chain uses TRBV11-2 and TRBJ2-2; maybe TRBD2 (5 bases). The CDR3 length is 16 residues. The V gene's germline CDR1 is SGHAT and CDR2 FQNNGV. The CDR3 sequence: CASSLELRGNAGELFF. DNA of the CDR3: TGTGCCAGCAGCTTAGAGCTAAGAGGGAACGCCGGGGAGCTGTTTTTT.

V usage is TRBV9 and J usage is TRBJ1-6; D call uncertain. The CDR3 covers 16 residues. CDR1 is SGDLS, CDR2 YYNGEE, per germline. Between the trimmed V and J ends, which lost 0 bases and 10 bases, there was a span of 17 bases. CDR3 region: CASSVGEGQVSSPLHF. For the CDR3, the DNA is TGTGCCAGCAGCGTAGGAGAAGGGCAAGTTTCGTCACCCCTCCACTTT.